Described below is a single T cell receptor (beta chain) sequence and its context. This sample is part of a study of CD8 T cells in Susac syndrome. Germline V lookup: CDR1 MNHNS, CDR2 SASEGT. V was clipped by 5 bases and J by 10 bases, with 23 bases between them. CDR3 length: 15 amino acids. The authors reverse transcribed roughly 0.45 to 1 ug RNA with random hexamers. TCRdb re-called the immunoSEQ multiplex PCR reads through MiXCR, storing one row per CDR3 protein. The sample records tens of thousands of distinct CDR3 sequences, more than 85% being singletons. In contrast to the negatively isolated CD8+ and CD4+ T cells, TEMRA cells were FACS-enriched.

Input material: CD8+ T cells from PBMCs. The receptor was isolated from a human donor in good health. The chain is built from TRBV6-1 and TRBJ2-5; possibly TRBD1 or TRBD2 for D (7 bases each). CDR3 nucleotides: TGTGCCAGCAGTTCGGGGGAGGGGGCGTATAGTGGCCAGTACTTC. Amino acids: CASSSGEGAYSGQYF.